The 26 T cell receptor beta chains in this list originate from one sample, sequenced in a study of blood T cell repertoires in COVID-19. Sequencing was performed with immunoSEQ multiplex PCR; in TCRdb, only in-frame clones are kept and a portion is missing. The data hold tens of thousands of clones, with about nine tenths observed a single time. Sequenced sample: peripheral blood. The source is an elderly woman with acute or convalescent COVID-19.

The rearrangement uses TRBV6-4 and TRBJ2-6; 12 nucleotides align to TRBD1. The germline gives CDR1 MRHNA, CDR2 SNTAGT. The CDR3 length is 19 residues. J lost 4 bases, V lost 5 bases, and 12 bases had no gene match. CDR3 DNA: TGTGCCAGCAGTCCCGCCGGGACAGGGGGCGCTTCAGGGGCCAACGTCCTGACTTTC. Encoded protein: CASSPAGTGGASGANVLTF.

The chain's CDR3 is CASSHRQGLAGGSEDTQYF. For the CDR3, the DNA is TGTGCCAGCAGCCACCGACAGGGCCTAGCGGGGGGATCAGAGGATACGCAGTATTTT. The rearrangement uses TRBV7-9 and TRBJ2-3; 11 bases map to TRBD2. Per germline, CDR1 SEHNR and CDR2 FQNEAQ (reference sequence). This CDR3 is built from 19 residues. V shed 5 bases and J 6 bases; nucleotides not matched to a gene: 19. The full variable domain, with the rest looked up from reference TRBV7-9 and TRBJ2-3, is DTGVSQNPRHKITKRGQNVTFRCDPISEHNRLYWYRQTLGQGPEFLTYFQNEAQLEKSRLLSDRFSAERPKGSFSTLEIQRTEQGDSAMYLCASSHRQGLAGGSEDTQYFGPGTRLTVL.

The chain joins TRBV5-1 to TRBJ2-1; TRBD1 might be the D (5 bases). V was trimmed by 1 base and J by 2 bases, leaving 10 bases between them. Germline V gives CDR1 SGHRS, CDR2 YFSETQ. The CDR3 extends over 15 amino acids. The CDR3 here is CASSLQGPTYNEQFF. In nucleotides, the CDR3 is TGCGCCAGCAGCTTGCAGGGTCCAACCTACAATGAGCAGTTCTTC. The full variable domain, in which reference TRBV5-1 and TRBJ2-1 provide the parts outside the CDR3, is KAGVTQTPRYLIKTRGQQVTLSCSPISGHRSVSWYQQTPGQGLQFLFEYFSETQRNKGNFPGRFSGRQFSNSRSEMNVSTLELGDSALYLCASSLQGPTYNEQFFGPGTRLTVL.

This clone was counted between two and nine times. The chain is built from TRBV5-4 and TRBJ2-1; 10 bases fit TRBD2. CDR3 length: 18 amino acids. J gave up 0 bases and V 1 base, and 7 bases lay outside the gene matches. Germline V CDR1 and CDR2: SGHNT, YYREEE (reference sequence). CDR3 nucleotides: TGTGCCAGCAGCTTGACTAGCGGGGCCCGAAGCTCCTACAATGAGCAGTTCTTC. This sequence encodes CASSLTSGARSSYNEQFF.

The sample holds one count of this clone. J is TRBJ2-7 and V is TRBV25-1; TRBD1 matches 8 bases. Trimming cost V 5 bases and J 4 bases; bases outside gene matches: 10. The CDR3 contains 15 residues. The germline CDR1 and CDR2 sequences are MGHDK and SYGVNS. CDR3 nucleotide sequence: TGTGCCAGCAGTACCCGGGGGACAGGAGGTTACGAGCAGTACTTC. Its protein is CASSTRGTGGYEQYF.

The rearrangement joins TRBV19 to TRBJ2-5; D is possibly TRBD2 (6 bases). The CDR3 is 14 residues long. CDR1 and CDR2 (germline): LNHDA, SQIVND (reference sequence). Trimming cost V 5 bases and J 4 bases, with 14 bases left between them. CDR3 loop: CASSAREVGETQYF. CDR3 in DNA: TGTGCCAGTAGTGCCAGGGAGGTAGGAGAGACCCAGTACTTC.

A word on this clone: Other DNA sequences in the sample encode the same CDR3. The rearrangement links TRBV19 to TRBJ1-2, with D uncertain. CDR1 LNHDA and CDR2 SQIVND come from the germline V gene (reference sequence). V was pared by 3 bases and J by 1 base, with 9 bases between. The CDR3 sequence is 14 residues long. The CDR3 nucleotides read TGTGCCAGTAGTATTGGCACAAGTAACTATGGCTACACCTTC. Protein: CASSIGTSNYGYTF.

The V and J genes are TRBV5-6 and TRBJ1-2; the D is unclear. Per the germline V gene, CDR1 is SGHDT and CDR2 is YYEEEE. Between the trimmed V and J ends, which lost 4 bases and 8 bases, there was a span of 18 bases. CDR3 length: 14 residues. The CDR3 sequence is CASSTHRSVFGYTF. The CDR3 coding sequence is TGTGCCAGCAGCACCCATCGATCGGTTTTCGGCTACACCTTC.

This chain joins TRBV10-2 and TRBJ1-5; possible D gene TRBD1, 6 bases. This CDR3 has 16 residues. The germline gives CDR1 WSHSY, CDR2 SAAADI. V was clipped by 7 bases and J by 0 bases, with 16 bases between them. In DNA form, the CDR3 reads TGCGCCAGCACCCCTAGGACAGTATATAGCAATCAGCCCCAGCATTTT. As protein: CASTPRTVYSNQPQHF.

This clone was seen just once. The genes are TRBV4-1 and TRBJ1-4; D gene uncertain. Germline V gene lookup returns CDR1 MGHRA and CDR2 YSYEKL. The CDR3 sequence is 14 residues long. V was clipped by 6 bases and J by 4 bases, with 12 bases between them. The chain's CDR3 is CASSSGRSNEKLFF. The CDR3 DNA is TGCGCCAGCAGTTCCGGGAGAAGTAATGAAAAACTGTTTTTT.

Here the CDR3 DNA reads TGTGCCAGCAGCCAAGATCTAGGGCGGGAGGGGCGCAGCCCCTACGAGCAGTACTTC. The encoded protein is CASSQDLGREGRSPYEQYF. V and J are TRBV4-2 and TRBJ2-7; 9 bases fit TRBD2. The germline CDR1 and CDR2 sequences are LGHNA and YNFKEQ. This CDR3 has 19 amino acids. J lost 2 bases, V lost 0 bases, and 14 bases had no gene match.

The chain has TRBV6-5 and TRBJ1-1, with D hard to call. The CDR3 is 12 residues long. Germline loops: CDR1 MNHEY, CDR2 SVGAGI. V was shortened by 4 bases and J by 1 base, with 4 bases between the two germline ends. The CDR3: CASSSGNTEAFF. The DNA for the CDR3 is TGTGCCAGCAGTTCAGGGAACACTGAAGCTTTCTTT.

This rearrangement joins TRBV4-3 to TRBJ2-1; the match to TRBD1 covers 7 bases. The V and J ends lost 5 bases and 3 bases, in that order; junction bases with no gene match: 4. The CDR3 has 14 residues. Per germline, CDR1 LGHNA and CDR2 YSLEER. The CDR3 reads CASSGQGDYNEQFF. The CDR3 nucleotides are TGCGCCAGCAGCGGTCAGGGGGACTACAATGAGCAGTTCTTC.

The chain combines TRBV25-1 with TRBJ2-7, with 11 bases matching TRBD2. The CDR3 totals 16 residues. V trimming: 5 bases; J trimming: 2 bases; junction bases outside the gene matches: 8. Germline lookup yields CDR1 MGHDK and CDR2 SYGVNS. CDR3 DNA: TGTGCCAGCAGTAACCCGGCTAGCGGGAGGACCTACGAGCAGTACTTC. Translating gives CASSNPASGRTYEQYF.

The rearrangement links TRBV5-1 to TRBJ2-7; D is perhaps TRBD1 (5 bases). V dropped 0 bases and J dropped 0 bases, with 22 bases sitting between them. Germline CDR1 and CDR2: SGHRS and YFSETQ. The CDR3 sequence is 19 residues long. Here the CDR3 reads CASSLDTTAGNPSSYEQYF. In nucleotides, the CDR3 is TGCGCCAGCAGCTTGGATACGACAGCTGGGAACCCCTCCTCCTACGAGCAGTACTTC.

CDR3 DNA: TGCGCCAGCAGCCAGACTAGCGGAGGCTCCTACAATGAGCAGTTCTTC. Translating gives CASSQTSGGSYNEQFF. This chain connects TRBV4-1 to TRBJ2-1; 9 positions agree with TRBD2. Unmatched junction bases numbered 3, after V lost 3 bases and J lost 0 bases. The CDR3 contains 16 residues. The germline CDR1 and CDR2 sequences are MGHRA and YSYEKL.

J is TRBJ1-3 and V is TRBV6-6; maybe TRBD1 (6 bases). The CDR3 length is 15 residues. Trimming took 6 bases from V and 7 from J, leaving 19 bases between them. Per the germline V gene, CDR1 is MNHNY and CDR2 is SVGAGI (reference sequence). CDR3 nucleotides: TGTGCCAGCAGCCCCCAAACAGGGATTAGGAACACCATATATTTT. The encoded protein is CASSPQTGIRNTIYF.

The chain carries TRBV19 and TRBJ1-6, with 8 bases matching TRBD1. Per the germline V gene, CDR1 is LNHDA and CDR2 is SQIVND (reference sequence). The junction had 5 bases not matched to a gene; V was cut back by 0 bases and J by 10 bases. This CDR3 comprises 15 residues. The CDR3 reads CASSIEQGGDSPLHF. Written as DNA, the CDR3 is TGTGCCAGTAGTATAGAACAGGGGGGTGACTCACCCCTCCACTTT. The full variable domain, completed using reference TRBV19 and TRBJ1-6, is DGGITQSPKYLFRKEGQNVTLSCEQNLNHDAMYWYRQDPGQGLRLIYYSQIVNDFQKGDIAEGYSVSREKKESFPLTVTSAQKNPTAFYLCASSIEQGGDSPLHFGNGTRLTVT.

The chain joins TRBV7-3 to TRBJ2-3; 12 bases fit TRBD2. CDR1 is SGHTA and CDR2 is FQGTGA in the germline V gene. CDR3 length: 16 amino acids. Unmatched junction bases numbered 9, after V lost 6 bases and J lost 5 bases. CDR3 amino acids: CASRQTSGSRGDTQYF. As DNA, the CDR3 is TGTGCCAGCAGGCAGACTAGCGGGAGCCGTGGAGATACGCAGTATTTT.

This chain joins TRBV7-9 and TRBJ2-2; 8 nucleotides align to TRBD2. The CDR3 totals 15 residues. The V gene end was trimmed by 7 bases and the J gene end by 4 bases; junction bases not matched to a gene: 8. In germline, CDR1 is SEHNR, CDR2 FQNEAQ (reference sequence). Here the CDR3 DNA reads TGTGCCAGCACCCCGGGAGGGCCTACCACCGGGGAGCTGTTTTTT. Translated: CASTPGGPTTGELFF. Together with reference TRBV7-9 and TRBJ2-2, the CDR3 gives the full variable domain: DTGVSQNPRHKITKRGQNVTFRCDPISEHNRLYWYRQTLGQGPEFLTYFQNEAQLEKSRLLSDRFSAERPKGSFSTLEIQRTEQGDSAMYLCASTPGGPTTGELFFGEGSRLTVL.

The V gene is TRBV4-3, the J gene TRBJ1-3; 7 nucleotides agree with TRBD1. Per germline, CDR1 LGHNA and CDR2 YSLEER. Losses at the gene ends were 2 bases for V and 2 bases for J; bases not matched to a gene: 6. The CDR3 has 16 residues. CDR3 DNA sequence: TGCGCCAGCAGCCAAACGCAGGGGGTTACTGGAAACACCATATATTTT. It yields the protein CASSQTQGVTGNTIYF.

The CDR3 nucleotides are TGTGCCAGCAGCCAAGAACAGCTCTATGGCTACACCTTC. Protein product: CASSQEQLYGYTF. V gene TRBV4-2 combines with J gene TRBJ1-2; D remains ambiguous. The length of the CDR3 is 13 residues. V was pared by 0 bases and J by 4 bases, with 6 bases between. CDR1 is LGHNA and CDR2 is YNFKEQ in the germline V gene.

This clone appeared a single time. The V call is TRBV3-1 (or the pseudogene TRBV3-2), the J call TRBJ2-7; possible D gene TRBD2, 6 bases. The germline CDR1 and CDR2 sequences are LGHDT and YNNKEL (reference sequence). The CDR3 totals 16 residues. Trimming stripped 1 base from V and 3 bases from J, with 16 bases between. This chain's CDR3 is CASSQGRDFEGYEQYF. For the CDR3, the DNA is TGTGCCAGCAGCCAAGGCCGGGACTTTGAGGGCTACGAGCAGTACTTC.

Regarding this clone: The sample carries other DNA sequences with the same CDR3. The rearrangement links TRBV7-2 to TRBJ2-3; 9 bases are a match to TRBD2. Trimming cost V 1 base and J 1 base; bases outside gene matches: 0. The CDR3 is 15 amino acids. CDR1 SGHTA and CDR2 FQGNSA come from the germline V gene. The CDR3: CASSLGLAGTDTQYF. As DNA, the CDR3 is TGTGCCAGCAGCTTAGGACTAGCGGGCACAGATACGCAGTATTTT.

The chain couples TRBV7-2 to TRBJ2-1; 9 bases agree with TRBD2. Germline V gene lookup returns CDR1 SGHTA and CDR2 FQGNSA. Germline trimming cut 5 bases from V and 4 bases from J; bases unmatched to any gene: 3. This CDR3 has 14 amino acids. For the CDR3, the DNA is TGTGCCAGCAGCCCTAGCGGGGTTTACAATGAGCAGTTCTTC. As protein: CASSPSGVYNEQFF.

The chain recombines TRBV7-9 with TRBJ1-3, with unresolved D. Germline CDR1 is SEHNR and CDR2 is FQNEAQ (reference sequence). The CDR3 is 12 amino acids. Trimming cost V 5 bases and J 4 bases, with 6 bases left between them. CDR3 protein: CASSAAGNTIYF. CDR3 DNA: TGTGCCAGCAGCGCGGCAGGAAACACCATATATTTT.